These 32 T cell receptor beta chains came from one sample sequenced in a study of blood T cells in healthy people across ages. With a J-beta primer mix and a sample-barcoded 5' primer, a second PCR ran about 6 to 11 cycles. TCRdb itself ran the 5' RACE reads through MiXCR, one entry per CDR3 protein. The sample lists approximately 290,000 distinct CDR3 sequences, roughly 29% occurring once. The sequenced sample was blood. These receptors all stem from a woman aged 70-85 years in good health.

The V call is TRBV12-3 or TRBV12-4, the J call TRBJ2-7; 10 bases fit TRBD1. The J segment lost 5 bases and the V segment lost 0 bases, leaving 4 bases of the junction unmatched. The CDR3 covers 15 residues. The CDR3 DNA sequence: TGTGCCAGCAGTTTAGCGGGACAGGGGCTAGACGAGCAGTACTTC. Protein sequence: CASSLAGQGLDEQYF.

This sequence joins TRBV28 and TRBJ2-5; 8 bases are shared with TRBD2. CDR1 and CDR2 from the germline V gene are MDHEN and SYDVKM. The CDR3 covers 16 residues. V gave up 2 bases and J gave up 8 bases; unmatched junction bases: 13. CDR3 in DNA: TGTGCCAGCAGTTTAATTTTAGCGGGAAATCTAGTTACCCAGTACTTC. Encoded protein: CASSLILAGNLVTQYF.

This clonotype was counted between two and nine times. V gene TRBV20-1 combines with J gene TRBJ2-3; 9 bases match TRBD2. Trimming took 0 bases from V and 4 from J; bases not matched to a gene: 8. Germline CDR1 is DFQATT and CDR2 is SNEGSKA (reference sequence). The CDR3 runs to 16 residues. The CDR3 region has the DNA TGCAGTGCTAGAGATTGGGCGGGAGGGCCATCAGATACGCAGTATTTT. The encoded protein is CSARDWAGGPSDTQYF.

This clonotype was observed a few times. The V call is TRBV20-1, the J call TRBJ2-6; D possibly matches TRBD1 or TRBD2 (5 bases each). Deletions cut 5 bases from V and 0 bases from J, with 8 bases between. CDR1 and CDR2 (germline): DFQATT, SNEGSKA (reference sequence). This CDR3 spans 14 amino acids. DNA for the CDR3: TGCAGTGCTGAGAGGGGCTCTGGGGCCAACGTCCTGACTTTC. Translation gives CSAERGSGANVLTF.

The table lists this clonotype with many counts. As DNA, the CDR3 is TGTGCCAGCAGCCAAGATTTCCTAGTTCGATACAATGAGCAGTTCTTC. Translation: CASSQDFLVRYNEQFF. This chain uses TRBV4-2 with TRBJ2-1; D is unresolved. Germline V gene data show CDR1 as LGHNA and CDR2 as YNFKEQ. The CDR3 totals 16 residues. Trimming shortened V by 0 bases and J by 4 bases, and 13 bases separated the two germline ends.

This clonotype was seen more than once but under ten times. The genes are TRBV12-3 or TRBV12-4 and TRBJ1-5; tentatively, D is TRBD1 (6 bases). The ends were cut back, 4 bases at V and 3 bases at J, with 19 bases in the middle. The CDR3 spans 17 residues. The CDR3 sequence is CASSSPPVRDTNQPQHF. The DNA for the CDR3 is TGTGCCAGCAGTTCACCGCCGGTAAGGGACACCAATCAGCCCCAGCATTTT.

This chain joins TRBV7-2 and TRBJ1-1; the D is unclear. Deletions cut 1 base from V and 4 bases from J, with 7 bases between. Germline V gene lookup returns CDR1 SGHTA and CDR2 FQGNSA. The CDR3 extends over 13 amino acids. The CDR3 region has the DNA TGTGCCAGCAGCTTAGTCACAGCCACTGAAGCTTTCTTT. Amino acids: CASSLVTATEAFF. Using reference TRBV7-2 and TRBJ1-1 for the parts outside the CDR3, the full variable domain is GAGVSQSPSNKVTEKGKDVELRCDPISGHTALYWYRQSLGQGLEFLIYFQGNSAPDKSGLPSDRFSAERTGGSVSTLTIQRTQQEDSAVYLCASSLVTATEAFFGQGTRLTVV.

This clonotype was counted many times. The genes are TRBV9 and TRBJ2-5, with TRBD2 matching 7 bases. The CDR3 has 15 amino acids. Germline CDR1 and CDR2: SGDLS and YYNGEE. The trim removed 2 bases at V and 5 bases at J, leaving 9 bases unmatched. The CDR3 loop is CASSVRGSPAETQYF. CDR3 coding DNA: TGTGCCAGCAGCGTTCGCGGGAGCCCGGCGGAGACCCAGTACTTC.

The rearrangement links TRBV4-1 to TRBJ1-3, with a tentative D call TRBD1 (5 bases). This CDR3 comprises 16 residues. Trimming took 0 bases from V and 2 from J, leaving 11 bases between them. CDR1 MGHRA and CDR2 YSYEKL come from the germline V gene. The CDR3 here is CASSQDQGEPGNTIYF. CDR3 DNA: TGCGCCAGCAGCCAAGATCAAGGGGAACCTGGAAACACCATATATTTT.

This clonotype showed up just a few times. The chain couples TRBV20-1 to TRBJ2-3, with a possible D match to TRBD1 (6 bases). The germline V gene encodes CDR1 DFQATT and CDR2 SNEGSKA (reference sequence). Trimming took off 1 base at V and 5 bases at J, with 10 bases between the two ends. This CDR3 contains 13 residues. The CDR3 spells CSARVRGEDTQYF. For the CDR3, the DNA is TGCAGTGCTAGAGTCAGGGGAGAAGATACGCAGTATTTT.

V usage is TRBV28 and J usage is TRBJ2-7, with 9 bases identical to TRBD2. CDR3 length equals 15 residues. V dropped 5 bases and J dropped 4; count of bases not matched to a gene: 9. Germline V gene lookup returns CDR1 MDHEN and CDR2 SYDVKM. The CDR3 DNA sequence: TGTGCCAGCAGTCAGGCCTTTAGCGGGAGATACGAGCAGTACTTC. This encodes CASSQAFSGRYEQYF.

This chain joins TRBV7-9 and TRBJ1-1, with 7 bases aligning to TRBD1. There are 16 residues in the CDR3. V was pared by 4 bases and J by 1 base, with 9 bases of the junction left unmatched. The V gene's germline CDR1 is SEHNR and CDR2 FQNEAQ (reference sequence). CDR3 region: CASSSEADRWNTEAFF. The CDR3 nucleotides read TGTGCCAGCAGCTCCGAGGCGGACAGGTGGAACACTGAAGCTTTCTTT.

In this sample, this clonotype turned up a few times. As DNA, the CDR3 is TGCAGTGCCCCGCGGGACAGGATGAACACTGAAGCTTTCTTT. It translates to CSAPRDRMNTEAFF. The V gene is TRBV20-1, the J gene TRBJ1-1; 8 nucleotides agree with TRBD1. V was pared by 6 bases and J by 0 bases, with 6 bases of the junction left unmatched. The CDR3 spans 14 residues. Germline CDR1 is DFQATT and CDR2 is SNEGSKA (reference sequence).

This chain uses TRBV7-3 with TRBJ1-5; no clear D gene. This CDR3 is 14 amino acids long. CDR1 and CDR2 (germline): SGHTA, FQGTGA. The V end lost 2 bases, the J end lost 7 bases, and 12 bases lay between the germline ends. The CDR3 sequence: CASSLGEGRQPQHF. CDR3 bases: TGTGCCAGCAGCTTAGGTGAGGGCCGGCAGCCCCAGCATTTT. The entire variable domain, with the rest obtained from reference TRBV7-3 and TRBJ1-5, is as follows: GAGVSQTPSNKVTEKGKYVELRCDPISGHTALYWYRQSLGQGPEFLIYFQGTGAADDSGLPNDRFFAVRPEGSVSTLKIQRTERGDSAVYLCASSLGEGRQPQHFGDGTRLSIL.

The CDR3 sequence: CASSLDNPPTEQYF. In nucleotides, the CDR3 is TGTGCCAGCAGCTTAGACAACCCGCCTACCGAGCAGTACTTC. This chain uses TRBV7-6 with TRBJ2-7; D call uncertain. The CDR3 length is 14 residues. V was cut by 1 base and J by 6 bases, with 13 bases left in between. Germline V lookup: CDR1 SGHVS, CDR2 FNYEAQ.

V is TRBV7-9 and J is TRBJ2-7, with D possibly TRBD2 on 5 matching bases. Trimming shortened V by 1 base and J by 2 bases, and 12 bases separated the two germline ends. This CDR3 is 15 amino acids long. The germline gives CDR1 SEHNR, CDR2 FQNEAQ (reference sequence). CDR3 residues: CASSLGSPGTYEQYF. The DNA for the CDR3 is TGTGCCAGCAGCTTAGGGAGTCCGGGGACCTACGAGCAGTACTTC.

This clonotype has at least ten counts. The CDR3 sequence is CASSVKGSTDTQYF. In nucleotides, the CDR3 is TGTGCCAGCAGCGTGAAGGGGTCCACAGATACGCAGTATTTT. The genes are TRBV9 and TRBJ2-3, with D maybe TRBD1 (5 bases). This CDR3 is built from 14 residues. Germline loops: CDR1 SGDLS, CDR2 YYNGEE. Trimming pared 2 bases from V and 2 bases from J, leaving 9 bases between.

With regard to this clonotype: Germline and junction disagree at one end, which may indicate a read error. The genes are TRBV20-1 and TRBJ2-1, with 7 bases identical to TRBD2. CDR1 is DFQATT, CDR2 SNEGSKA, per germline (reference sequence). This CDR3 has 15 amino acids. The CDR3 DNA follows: TGCAGTGCTAGAGATGGAACCAGCGGGACGCCAGTGCTGTACTTC. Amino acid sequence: CSARDGTSGTPVLYF.

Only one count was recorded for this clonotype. The CDR3 region is CASSSASGRNEQFF. The CDR3 nucleotides are TGTGCCAGCAGCTCGGCTAGCGGGAGAAATGAGCAGTTCTTC. This rearrangement joins TRBV7-3 to TRBJ2-5, with 10 bases aligning to TRBD2. The J call may be wrong; the DNA end is better matched by TRBJ2-1. Germline CDR1 is SGHTA and CDR2 is FQGTGA. The CDR3 is 14 amino acids.

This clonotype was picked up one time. This CDR3 is CASSVAGSTDTQYF. The CDR3 coding sequence is TGTGCCAGCAGCGTAGCGGGATCCACAGATACGCAGTATTTT. The genes are TRBV9 and TRBJ2-3, with TRBD2 as a possible D gene (5 bases). The V gene's germline CDR1 is SGDLS and CDR2 YYNGEE. V was cut by 0 bases and J by 2 bases, with 7 bases left in between. The CDR3 has 14 amino acids.

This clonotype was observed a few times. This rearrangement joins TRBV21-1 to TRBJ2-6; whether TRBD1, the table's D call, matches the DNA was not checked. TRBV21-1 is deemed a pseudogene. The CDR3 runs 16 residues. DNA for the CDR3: TGTGCCAGCAGCCGACTGGGGAAGGGTTGGGCCAACGTCCTGACTTTC. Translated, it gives CASSRLGKGWANVLTF.

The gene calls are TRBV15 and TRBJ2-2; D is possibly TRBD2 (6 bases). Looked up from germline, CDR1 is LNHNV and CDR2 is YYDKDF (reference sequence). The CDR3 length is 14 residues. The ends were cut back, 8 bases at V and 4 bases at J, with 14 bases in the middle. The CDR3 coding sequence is TGTGCCACCGGTAGCGGTGAAAGCACCGGGGAGCTGTTTTTT. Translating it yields CATGSGESTGELFF.

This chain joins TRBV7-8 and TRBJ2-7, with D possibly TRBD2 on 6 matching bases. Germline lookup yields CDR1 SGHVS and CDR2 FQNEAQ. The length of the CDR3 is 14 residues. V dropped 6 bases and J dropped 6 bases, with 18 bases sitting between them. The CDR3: CASSFRRGNGEQYF. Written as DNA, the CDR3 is TGTGCCAGCAGTTTTCGCCGGGGGAATGGCGAGCAGTACTTC.

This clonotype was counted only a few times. CDR3 loop: CSAGQGSTATYEQYF. CDR3 DNA: TGCAGTGCCGGGCAGGGATCGACAGCTACCTACGAGCAGTACTTC. The gene calls are TRBV20-1 and TRBJ2-7, with D maybe TRBD1 (5 bases). The CDR3 has 15 amino acids. Germline V CDR1 and CDR2: DFQATT, SNEGSKA (reference sequence). The germline V and J ends were trimmed by 6 bases and 2 bases, with 20 bases remaining between them.

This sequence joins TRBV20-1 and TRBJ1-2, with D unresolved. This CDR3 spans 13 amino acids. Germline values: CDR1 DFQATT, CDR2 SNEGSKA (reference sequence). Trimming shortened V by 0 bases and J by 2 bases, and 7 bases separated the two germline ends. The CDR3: CSAREAGNYGYTF. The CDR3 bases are TGCAGTGCTAGAGAGGCAGGAAACTATGGCTACACCTTC.

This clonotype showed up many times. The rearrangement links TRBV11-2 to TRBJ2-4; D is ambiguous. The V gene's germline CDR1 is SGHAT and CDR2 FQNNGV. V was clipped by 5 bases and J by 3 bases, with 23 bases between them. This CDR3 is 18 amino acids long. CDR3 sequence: CASSPNRANRGVKNIQYF. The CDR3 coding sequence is TGTGCCAGCAGCCCCAACCGGGCCAATCGTGGGGTCAAAAACATTCAGTACTTC.

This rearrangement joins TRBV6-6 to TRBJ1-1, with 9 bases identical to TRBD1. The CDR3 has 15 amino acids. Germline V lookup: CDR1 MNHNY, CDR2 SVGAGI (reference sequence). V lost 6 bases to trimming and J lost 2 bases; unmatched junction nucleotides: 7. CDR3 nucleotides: TGTGCCAGCAGCCCCGGACAGGGGACCAACACTGAAGCTTTCTTT. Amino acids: CASSPGQGTNTEAFF.

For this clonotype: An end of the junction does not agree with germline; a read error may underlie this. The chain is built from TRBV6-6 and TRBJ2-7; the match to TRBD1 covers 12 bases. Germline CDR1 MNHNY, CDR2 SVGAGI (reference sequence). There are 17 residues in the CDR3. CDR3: CASSYSPSGTGGVEQYF. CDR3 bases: TGCGCCAGCAGTTACTCCCCCTCCGGGACAGGGGGCGTCGAGCAGTACTTC.

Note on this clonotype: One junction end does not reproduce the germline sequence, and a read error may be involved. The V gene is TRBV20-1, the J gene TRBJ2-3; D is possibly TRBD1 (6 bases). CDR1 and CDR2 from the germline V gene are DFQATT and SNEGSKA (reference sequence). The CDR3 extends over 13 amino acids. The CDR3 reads CSAWKDSTGTQYF. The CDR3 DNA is TGCAGTGCTTGGAAGGACAGCACAGGTACGCAGTATTTT.

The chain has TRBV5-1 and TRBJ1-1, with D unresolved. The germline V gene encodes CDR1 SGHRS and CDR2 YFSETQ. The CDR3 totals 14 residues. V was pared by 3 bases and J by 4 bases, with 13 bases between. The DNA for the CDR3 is TGCGCCAGCAGCTCCTTGGGTAAGGGCACTGAAGCTTTCTTT. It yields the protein CASSSLGKGTEAFF.

The DNA of the CDR3 is TGCAGTGCTAGACCGGCTATGCAGGGGGCCTACGAGCAGTACTTC. Translated: CSARPAMQGAYEQYF. The rearrangement links TRBV20-1 to TRBJ2-7, with 7 bases fitting TRBD1. The V and J ends lost 2 bases and 2 bases, in that order; junction bases with no gene match: 9. The length of the CDR3 is 15 residues. Per germline, CDR1 DFQATT and CDR2 SNEGSKA (reference sequence).

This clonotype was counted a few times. In nucleotides, the CDR3 is TGTGCCAGCAGTTTAGATAACACCATATATTTT. It codes for CASSLDNTIYF. J is TRBJ1-3 and V is TRBV28; no definite D call. Trimming took off 2 bases at V and 7 bases at J, with 3 bases between the two ends. The CDR3 covers 11 residues. The germline CDR1 and CDR2 sequences are MDHEN and SYDVKM.